This T cell receptor beta chain was found in a study of molecular identifiers for immune sequencing clone quantification. Study overall: Naive CD8 cell RNA, from around 20,000 or 100,000 cells, was split five ways in replicates, with four sequenced. General observations from the study: Should identical TCR molecules share a barcode, the sizes of highly expanded clones could be underestimated.

The CDR3 sequence is 15 residues long. V lost 5 bases to trimming and J lost 5 bases, with 16 bases between them. Germline CDR1 and CDR2: SGHVS and FNYEAQ. Sorting captured naive CD8 T cells as CD8+CD4-CCR7+CD45RA+. This clonotype was recorded a few times. Its antigen is not identified. TCRdb processed the PCR reads anew with MiXCR; each CDR3 protein has one entry. The sample yields over 600,000 distinct CDR3 sequences, about 20% seen once. Sequencing used naive CD8+ T cells from blood, with Jurkat cell RNA spiked in. Subset of the sample: FACS-sorted CD8+CD4-CCR7+CD45RA+ naive T cells. The TCR sequence derives from a human donor in good health. Some libraries in this study had Jurkat cell RNA spiked in. This chain uses TRBV7-6 with TRBJ1-5, with D unresolved. The CDR3 coding sequence is TGTGCCAGCAGCGCCCTCATCAGCGATTATCAGCCCCAGCATTTT. Translating gives CASSALISDYQPQHF.